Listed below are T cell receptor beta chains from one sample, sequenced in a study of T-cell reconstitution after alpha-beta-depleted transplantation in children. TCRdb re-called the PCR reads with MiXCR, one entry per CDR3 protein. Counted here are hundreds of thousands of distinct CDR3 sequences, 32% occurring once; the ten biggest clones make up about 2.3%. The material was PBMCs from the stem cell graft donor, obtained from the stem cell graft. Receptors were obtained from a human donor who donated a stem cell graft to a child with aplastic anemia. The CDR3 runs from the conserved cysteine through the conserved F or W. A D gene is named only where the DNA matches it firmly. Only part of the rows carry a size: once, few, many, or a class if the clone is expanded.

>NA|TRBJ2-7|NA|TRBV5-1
TGCGCCAGCAGCTTGTTCCAGGGGCGTTTCACTGACGAGCAGTACTTC
CASSLFQGRFTDEQYF
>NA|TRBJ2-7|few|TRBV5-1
TGCGCCAGCGCTACAGGGAACTCCTACGAGCAGTACTTC
CASATGNSYEQYF
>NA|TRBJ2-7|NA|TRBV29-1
TGCAGCGTTGGGCCGAAGGGGCCCTACGAGCAGTACTTC
CSVGPKGPYEQYF
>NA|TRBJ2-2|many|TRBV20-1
TGCAGTGCCCCCGGGATGAACACCGGGGAGCTGTTTTTT
CSAPGMNTGELFF
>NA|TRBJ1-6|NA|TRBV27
TGTGCCAGCAGTTTTCGCGGATCACCCCTCCACTTT
CASSFRGSPLHF
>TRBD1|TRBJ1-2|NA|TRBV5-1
TGCGCCAGCAGCTTATTCGGAGAGAACAGGGGTACCCTTTATGGCTACACCTTC
CASSLFGENRGTLYGYTF
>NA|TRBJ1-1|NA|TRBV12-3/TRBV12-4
TGTGCCGGGGTTCAGGGAGCTGAAGCTTTCTTT
CAGVQGAEAFF
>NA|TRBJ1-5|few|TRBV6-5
TGTGCCAGCAGTTACTCGTCGGGTCAGGGCAGCAATCAGCCCCAGCATTTT
CASSYSSGQGSNQPQHF
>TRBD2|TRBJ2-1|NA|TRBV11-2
TGTGCCAGCAGCCCTCAGACTAGCGGGACCTACAATGAGCAGTTCTTC
CASSPQTSGTYNEQFF
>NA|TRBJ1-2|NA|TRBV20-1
TGCAGTGCTAGGAGGACCGGCGGGAGCTACACCTTC
CSARRTGGSYTF
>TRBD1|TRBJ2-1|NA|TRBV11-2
TGTGCCAGCAGCCCCTATCTTCGGGACAGGGAAAATGAGCAGTTCTTC
CASSPYLRDRENEQFF
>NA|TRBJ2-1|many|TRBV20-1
TGCAGTGCTAGCGAGCGAGCCTACAATGAGCAGTTCTTC
CSASERAYNEQFF
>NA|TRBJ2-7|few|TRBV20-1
TGCAGTGGTACCCCCGGTTTCTACGAGCAGTACTTC
CSGTPGFYEQYF
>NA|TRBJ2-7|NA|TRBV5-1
TGCGCCAGCAGCTTGGATGGACAGATCCCTTCCGAGCAGTACTTC
CASSLDGQIPSEQYF
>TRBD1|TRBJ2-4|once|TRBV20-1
TGCAGTGCTAGGGGACAGGGGGCTTACATTCAGTACTTC
CSARGQGAYIQYF
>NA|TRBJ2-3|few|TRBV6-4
TGTGCCAGCAGTGACCAAGGGGGAAGCACAGATACGCAGTATTTT
CASSDQGGSTDTQYF
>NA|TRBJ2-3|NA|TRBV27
TGTGCCAGCAGTCCGCGCCTAAGACCTAGCACAGATACGCAGTATTTT
CASSPRLRPSTDTQYF
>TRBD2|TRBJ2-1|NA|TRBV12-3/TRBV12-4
TGTGCCAGCAGTTTATTACGGACTAGCGGCTACAATGAGCAGTTCTTC
CASSLLRTSGYNEQFF
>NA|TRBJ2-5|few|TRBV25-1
TGTGCCAGCAGTGACGCGTACAAAGAGACCCAGTACTTC
CASSDAYKETQYF
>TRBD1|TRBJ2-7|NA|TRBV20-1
TGCAGTGCTAGATACCCAAGGGACAGTCCGTACGAGCAGTACTTC
CSARYPRDSPYEQYF
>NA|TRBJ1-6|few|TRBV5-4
TGTGCCAGCAGCTCGACACTGGGTGATTCACCCCTCCACTTT
CASSSTLGDSPLHF
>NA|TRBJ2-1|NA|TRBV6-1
TGTGCCAGCAGCCCCGGAACTAGGAAGGTAATAGATGAGCAGTTCTTC
CASSPGTRKVIDEQFF
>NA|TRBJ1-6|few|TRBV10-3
TGTGCCATCAGTGAGCGGGCAGCCAAAGATTCACCCCTCCACTTT
CAISERAAKDSPLHF
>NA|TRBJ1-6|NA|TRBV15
TGTGCCACCAGCAGAGAACCCGGGTCCGGTTCACCCCTCCACTTT
CATSREPGSGSPLHF
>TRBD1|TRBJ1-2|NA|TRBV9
TGTGCCAGCAGCCCCAGGACAGGTCCCAATATAGGTGGCTACACCTTC
CASSPRTGPNIGGYTF
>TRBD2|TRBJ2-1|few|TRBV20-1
TGCAGTGCTAGAGAGGGACTAGCGGGAAGTTCCTACAATGAGCAGTTCTTC
CSAREGLAGSSYNEQFF
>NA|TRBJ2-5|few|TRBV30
TGTGCCTGGAGTAACAGGGGAGGAGAGACCCAGTACTTC
CAWSNRGGETQYF
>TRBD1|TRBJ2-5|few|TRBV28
TGTGCCAGCACTCCCCCCGGGACAGGGGCGGGAGAGACCCAGTACTTC
CASTPPGTGAGETQYF
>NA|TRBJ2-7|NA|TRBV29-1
TGCAGCGTTCGCGTCAGGGAGCCCTACGAGCAGTACTTC
CSVRVREPYEQYF
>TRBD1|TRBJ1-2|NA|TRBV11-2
TGTGCCAGCAGCGTAATACCGGGACAGGGAGCCGGCTACACCTTC
CASSVIPGQGAGYTF
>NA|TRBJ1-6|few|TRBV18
TGTGCCAGCTCACTCACAGGGAATAGAAATTCACCCCTCCACTTT
CASSLTGNRNSPLHF
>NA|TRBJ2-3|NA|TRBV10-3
TGTGCCATCAGTGAGTCGGTACCTCAAGATACGCAGTATTTT
CAISESVPQDTQYF
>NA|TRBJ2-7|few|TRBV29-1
TGCAGCGTTGATAGTGGGGGTTACGAGCAGTACTTC
CSVDSGGYEQYF
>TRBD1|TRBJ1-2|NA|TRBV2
TGTGCCAGCTATCCGGCCCGGGACAGGGGAGTCTACACCTTC
CASYPARDRGVYTF
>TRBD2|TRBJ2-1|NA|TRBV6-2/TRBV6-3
TGTGCCAGCAGTTGGGTGGTAGGGACTAGCGGGAGGGTCGCCTTCAATGAGCAGTTCTTC
CASSWVVGTSGRVAFNEQFF
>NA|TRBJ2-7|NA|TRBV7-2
TGTGCCAGCAGCTTAGCCAAATCCCGGGGCAGGTCCTACGAGCAGTACTTC
CASSLAKSRGRSYEQYF
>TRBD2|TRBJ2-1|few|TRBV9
TGTGCCAGCAGCGTCGGACTAGCGGTTCCTTACAATGAGCAGTTCTTC
CASSVGLAVPYNEQFF
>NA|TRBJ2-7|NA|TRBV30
TGTGCCTGGGGCCCTGGCAGCTACGAGCAGTACTTC
CAWGPGSYEQYF
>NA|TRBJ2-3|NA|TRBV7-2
TGTGCCAGCAGCTTATGGGGGGCTCTAACCACAGATACGCAGTATTTT
CASSLWGALTTDTQYF
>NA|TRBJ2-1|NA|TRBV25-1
TGTGCCAGCAGCCAGGGGGGCGCGTCAATTGGGGAGCAGTTCTTC
CASSQGGASIGEQFF
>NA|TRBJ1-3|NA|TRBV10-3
TGTGCCATCAGTGAGGATTTTCCGACAGCCAGCATCTCTGGAAACACCATATATTTT
CAISEDFPTASISGNTIYF
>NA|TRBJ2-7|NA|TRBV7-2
TGTGCCAGCAGCTTAGGAGTGGCGGGGCCAGCCTACGAGCAGTACTTC
CASSLGVAGPAYEQYF
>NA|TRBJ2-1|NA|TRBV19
TGTGCCAGTAGCACGGGGCTTTGGCGCTTCCGGGGGTATGAGCAGTTCTTC
CASSTGLWRFRGYEQFF
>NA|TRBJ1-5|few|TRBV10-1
TGCGCCAGCAGTGACGGGGGAAATCAGCCCCAGCATTTT
CASSDGGNQPQHF
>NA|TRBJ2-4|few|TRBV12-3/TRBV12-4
TGTGCCAGCACAGGGGTTAGCAAAAACATTCAGTACTTC
CASTGVSKNIQYF
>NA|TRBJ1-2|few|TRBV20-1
TGCAGGGTGGATGGCTACACCTTC
CRVDGYTF
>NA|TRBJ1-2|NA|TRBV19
TGTGCCACCTCAGACAGGCTAACTAACTATGGCTACACCTTC
CATSDRLTNYGYTF
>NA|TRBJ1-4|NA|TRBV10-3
TGTGCCATCAGTGAGGTGGGGGCTAATGAAAAACTGTTTTTT
CAISEVGANEKLFF
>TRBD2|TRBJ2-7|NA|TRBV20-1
TGCAGTGCTAGTGTCCAGCCTAGCGGGAGGAGGGAGCAGTACTTC
CSASVQPSGRREQYF